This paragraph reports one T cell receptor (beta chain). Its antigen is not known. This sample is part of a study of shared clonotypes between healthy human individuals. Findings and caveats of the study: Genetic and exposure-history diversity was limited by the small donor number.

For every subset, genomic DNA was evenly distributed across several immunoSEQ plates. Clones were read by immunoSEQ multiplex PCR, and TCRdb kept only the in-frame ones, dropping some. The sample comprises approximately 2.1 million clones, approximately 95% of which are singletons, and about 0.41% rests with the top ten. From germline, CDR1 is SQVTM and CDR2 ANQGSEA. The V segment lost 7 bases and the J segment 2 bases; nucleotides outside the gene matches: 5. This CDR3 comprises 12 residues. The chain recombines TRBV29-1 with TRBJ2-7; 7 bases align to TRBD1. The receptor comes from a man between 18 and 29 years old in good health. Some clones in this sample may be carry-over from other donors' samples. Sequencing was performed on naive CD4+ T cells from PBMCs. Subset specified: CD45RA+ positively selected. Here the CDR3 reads CSAGQDPYEQYF. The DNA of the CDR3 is TGCAGCGCTGGACAGGACCCCTACGAGCAGTACTTC.